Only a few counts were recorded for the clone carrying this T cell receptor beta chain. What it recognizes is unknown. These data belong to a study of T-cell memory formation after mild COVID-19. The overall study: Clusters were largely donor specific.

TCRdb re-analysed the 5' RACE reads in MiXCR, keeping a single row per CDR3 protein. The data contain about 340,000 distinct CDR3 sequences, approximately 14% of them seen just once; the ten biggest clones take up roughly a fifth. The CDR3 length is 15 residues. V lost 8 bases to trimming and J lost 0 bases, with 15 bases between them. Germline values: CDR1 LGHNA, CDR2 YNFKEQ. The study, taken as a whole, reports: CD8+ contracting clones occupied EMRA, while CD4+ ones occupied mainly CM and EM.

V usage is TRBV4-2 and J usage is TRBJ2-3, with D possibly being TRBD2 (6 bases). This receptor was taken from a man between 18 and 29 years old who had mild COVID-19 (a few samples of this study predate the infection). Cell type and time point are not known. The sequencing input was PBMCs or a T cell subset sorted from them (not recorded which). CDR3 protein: CASSGRRGSTDTQYF. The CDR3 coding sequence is TGTGCCAGCTCCGGGAGACGGGGAAGCACAGATACGCAGTATTTT.